The rows below give T cell receptor beta chains drawn from one sample of a study of blood T cell repertoires in COVID-19. Generated by immunoSEQ multiplex PCR, the TCRdb table keeps only in-frame clones and is missing some. The sample carries around 230,000 clones, roughly 90% recorded once. The specimen sequenced was peripheral blood. Every receptor here comes from a man between 60 and 75 years old who had recovered from COVID-19. The conserved cysteine and the conserved F or W are not part of the CDR3 here. Each record gives: V gene, D gene, J gene, CDR3 protein. D genes are given only for firm matches.

v_gene: TRBV11-3; d_gene: NA; j_gene: TRBJ2-7; CDR3aa: ASSSGGTYEQY
v_gene: TRBV10-3; d_gene: NA; j_gene: TRBJ2-7; CDR3aa: AISDAYEQY
v_gene: TRBV6-5; d_gene: NA; j_gene: TRBJ1-6; CDR3aa: ASSPGYSRSPLH
v_gene: TRBV6-5; d_gene: NA; j_gene: TRBJ1-2; CDR3aa: ASSYGGGQVGYT
v_gene: TRBV19; d_gene: NA; j_gene: TRBJ2-1; CDR3aa: ASSMTRFMEQF
v_gene: TRBV13; d_gene: TRBD1; j_gene: TRBJ2-7; CDR3aa: ASSFTYPGQGAHEQY
v_gene: TRBV10-3; d_gene: TRBD2; j_gene: TRBJ2-1; CDR3aa: AIGTSGSEQF
v_gene: TRBV7-9; d_gene: NA; j_gene: TRBJ1-4; CDR3aa: ASSSDSATNEKLF
v_gene: TRBV19; d_gene: NA; j_gene: TRBJ1-1; CDR3aa: ASRPNLRGTEAF
v_gene: TRBV24-1; d_gene: NA; j_gene: TRBJ2-1; CDR3aa: ATSDLPSSGEQF
v_gene: TRBV5-1; d_gene: TRBD1; j_gene: TRBJ1-3; CDR3aa: ASSFGTGGNTIY
v_gene: TRBV19; d_gene: NA; j_gene: TRBJ2-7; CDR3aa: ASSIVAGPTYEQY
v_gene: TRBV5-5; d_gene: NA; j_gene: TRBJ1-1; CDR3aa: ASSLAGHTEAF
v_gene: TRBV10-3; d_gene: TRBD1; j_gene: TRBJ2-2; CDR3aa: AISEGQGAGELF
v_gene: TRBV28; d_gene: TRBD1; j_gene: TRBJ1-2; CDR3aa: ASSSARTGGWGYT
v_gene: TRBV19; d_gene: NA; j_gene: TRBJ1-3; CDR3aa: ASRSTDSGNTIY
v_gene: TRBV19; d_gene: NA; j_gene: TRBJ2-3; CDR3aa: ASRRDSSSTDTQY
v_gene: TRBV3-1/TRBV3-2; d_gene: TRBD2; j_gene: TRBJ2-1; CDR3aa: ASSQPGTSVDNEQF
v_gene: TRBV5-1; d_gene: NA; j_gene: TRBJ1-6; CDR3aa: ASSSQGNDSPLH
v_gene: TRBV19; d_gene: NA; j_gene: TRBJ2-1; CDR3aa: ASSIATPHEQF
v_gene: TRBV6-4; d_gene: NA; j_gene: TRBJ2-1; CDR3aa: ASSEEGTYNEQF
v_gene: TRBV4-2; d_gene: TRBD1; j_gene: TRBJ1-6; CDR3aa: ASSYTTGEDSPLH
v_gene: TRBV6-5; d_gene: TRBD1; j_gene: TRBJ1-2; CDR3aa: ASSYSGQHNYGYT
v_gene: TRBV24-1; d_gene: TRBD2; j_gene: TRBJ2-1; CDR3aa: ATSREGSYNEQF
v_gene: TRBV2; d_gene: NA; j_gene: TRBJ1-4; CDR3aa: ASGQRTSYNEKLF
v_gene: TRBV28; d_gene: TRBD1; j_gene: TRBJ2-7; CDR3aa: ASSFVDRGHYEQY
v_gene: TRBV20-1; d_gene: NA; j_gene: TRBJ2-7; CDR3aa: SASKPSGTTGYEQY
v_gene: TRBV9; d_gene: NA; j_gene: TRBJ2-1; CDR3aa: ASSVDRVSYNEQF
v_gene: TRBV5-6; d_gene: TRBD1; j_gene: TRBJ2-2; CDR3aa: ASSRDRANTRELF
v_gene: TRBV2; d_gene: NA; j_gene: TRBJ1-5; CDR3aa: ASSVNSYQPQH
v_gene: TRBV6-1; d_gene: TRBD1; j_gene: TRBJ1-2; CDR3aa: ASSDFHNDRELNYGYT
v_gene: TRBV7-9; d_gene: NA; j_gene: TRBJ2-3; CDR3aa: ASSLQGDTQY
v_gene: TRBV24-1; d_gene: NA; j_gene: TRBJ1-5; CDR3aa: ATSDRRTYQPQH
v_gene: TRBV12-5; d_gene: NA; j_gene: TRBJ1-1; CDR3aa: ASGPGFETEAF